One sample yielded the 10 T cell receptor beta chains listed below, sequenced in a study of identical twins. TCRdb processed the 5' RACE reads anew with MiXCR; each CDR3 protein has one entry. The sample records roughly 750,000 distinct CDR3 sequences, 21% being singletons. Separately, the same data were catalogued under a study of T cells expressing NK-cell markers.

Sequencing was performed on PBMCs. The receptors stem from a woman between 18 and 29 years old in good health.

The CDR3 protein is CASSPYWAGSDNEQFF. In DNA form, the CDR3 reads TGCGCCAGCAGCCCGTACTGGGCGGGGTCGGACAATGAGCAGTTCTTC. J is TRBJ2-1 and V is TRBV4-1, with D possibly matching TRBD2 (6 bases). The germline V gene has CDR1 MGHRA and CDR2 YSYEKL. The CDR3 is 16 residues long. With 4 bases removed from V and 5 bases from J, the gap between germline ends came to 18 bases.

At least ten counts were recorded for this clonotype. The rearrangement joins TRBV12-3 or TRBV12-4 to TRBJ2-7, with no clear D. The CDR3 length is 12 residues. V shed 5 bases and J shed 0 bases, with 5 bases lying between them. CDR3 protein: CASSITSYEQYF. In DNA form, the CDR3 reads TGTGCCAGCAGTATCACCTCCTACGAGCAGTACTTC.

This clonotype turned up a few times. The V gene is TRBV27, the J gene TRBJ2-7; D is ambiguous. The CDR3 covers 13 residues. The germline gives CDR1 MNHEY, CDR2 SMNVEV (reference sequence). Trimming cost V 6 bases and J 5 bases, with 14 bases left between them. The CDR3 loop is CASSDLGVHEQYF. The CDR3 coding sequence is TGTGCCAGCAGCGACCTTGGGGTACACGAGCAGTACTTC.

The chain links TRBV6-1 to TRBJ2-3; 15 bases line up with TRBD2. Looked up from germline, CDR1 is MNHNS and CDR2 is SASEGT. The CDR3 contains 19 residues. V lost 4 bases and J lost 0; bases outside the gene matches: 8. DNA for the CDR3: TGTGCCAGCAGTGCCACCGGGACTAGCGGGAGGCCTAGCACAGATACGCAGTATTTT. Translated, it gives CASSATGTSGRPSTDTQYF.

This clonotype came up a few times. The chain employs TRBV12-3 or TRBV12-4 and TRBJ2-1; D remains ambiguous. The V end lost 3 bases, the J end lost 6 bases, and 6 bases lay between the germline ends. This CDR3 has 12 residues. The CDR3, as DNA: TGTGCCAGCAGTTTGTTCCGCAATGAGCAGTTCTTC. It yields the protein CASSLFRNEQFF.

This sequence joins TRBV12-3 or TRBV12-4 and TRBJ2-5; D unresolved. The CDR3 extends over 15 amino acids. V lost 3 bases and J 1 base, leaving 12 bases between the germline ends. The CDR3 DNA follows: TGTGCCAGCAGTTTTAGGCAGGCGATCCAAGAGACCCAGTACTTC. Translated: CASSFRQAIQETQYF.

This clonotype was observed a handful of times. V gene TRBV2 combines with J gene TRBJ2-5; D is unclear. Per the germline V gene, CDR1 is SNHLY and CDR2 is FYNNEI. The CDR3 covers 14 residues. Trimming took 4 bases from V and 2 from J, leaving 11 bases between them. The DNA for the CDR3 is TGTGCCAGCAGTGGTCACGGCGCACAAGAGACCCAGTACTTC. Its protein is CASSGHGAQETQYF.

In this sample, this clonotype turned up many times. The gene calls are TRBV12-3 or TRBV12-4 and TRBJ2-3, with unresolved D. The CDR3 runs 11 residues. Between the trimmed V and J ends, which lost 7 bases and 2 bases, there was a span of 4 bases. The CDR3 DNA is TGTGCCAGCACCTACACAGATACGCAGTATTTT. Protein product: CASTYTDTQYF.

Only a few counts were recorded for this clonotype. V usage is TRBV5-1 and J usage is TRBJ2-7, with a tentative D call TRBD2 (6 bases). The V end was cut by 5 bases, the J end by 4 bases, with 10 bases between. Germline lookup yields CDR1 SGHRS and CDR2 YFSETQ. The CDR3 is made up of 12 amino acids. The CDR3 protein is CASRMAGYEQYF. CDR3 coding DNA: TGCGCCAGCAGAATGGCGGGATACGAGCAGTACTTC.

The chain employs TRBV5-1 and TRBJ2-5; 10 bases map to TRBD1. Germline CDR1 and CDR2: SGHRS and YFSETQ. The CDR3 covers 13 residues. Trimming removed 7 bases from V and 3 bases from J; junction bases left unmatched: 3. The CDR3 sequence: CASGTGVEETQYF. As DNA, the CDR3 is TGCGCCAGCGGGACAGGGGTTGAAGAGACCCAGTACTTC.